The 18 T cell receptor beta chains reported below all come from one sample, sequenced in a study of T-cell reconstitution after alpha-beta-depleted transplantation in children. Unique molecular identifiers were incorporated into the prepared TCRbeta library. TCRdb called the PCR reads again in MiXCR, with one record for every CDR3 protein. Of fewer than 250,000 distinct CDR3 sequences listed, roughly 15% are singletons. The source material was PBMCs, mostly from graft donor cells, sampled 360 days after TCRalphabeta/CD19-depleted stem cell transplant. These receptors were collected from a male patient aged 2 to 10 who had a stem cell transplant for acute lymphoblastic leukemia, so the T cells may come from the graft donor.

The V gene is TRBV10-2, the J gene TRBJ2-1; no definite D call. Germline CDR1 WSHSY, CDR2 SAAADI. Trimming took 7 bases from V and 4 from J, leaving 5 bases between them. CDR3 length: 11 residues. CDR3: CASTRYNEQFF. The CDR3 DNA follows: TGCGCCAGCACAAGGTACAATGAGCAGTTCTTC.

The DNA for the CDR3 is TGTGCCAGCTCACAGTCGACAGCCACAGATACGCAGTATTTT. Protein product: CASSQSTATDTQYF. This chain joins TRBV18 and TRBJ2-3, with a tentative D call TRBD1 (5 bases). CDR1 is KGHSH and CDR2 is LQKENI in the germline V gene. The ends were cut back, 4 bases at V and 2 bases at J, with 10 bases in the middle. The CDR3 covers 14 residues. The variable domain in full, completed from reference TRBV18 and TRBJ2-3, reads NAGVMQNPRHLVRRRGQEARLRCSPMKGHSHVYWYRQLPEEGLKFMVYLQKENIIDESGMPKERFSAEFPKEGPSILRIQQVVRGDSAAYFCASSQSTATDTQYFGPGTRLTVL.

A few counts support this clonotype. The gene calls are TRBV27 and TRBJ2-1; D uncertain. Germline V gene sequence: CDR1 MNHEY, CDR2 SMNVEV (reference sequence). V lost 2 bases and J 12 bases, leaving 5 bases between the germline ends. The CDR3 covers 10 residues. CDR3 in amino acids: CASSLTGQFF. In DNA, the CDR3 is TGTGCCAGCAGTTTAACGGGGCAGTTCTTC.

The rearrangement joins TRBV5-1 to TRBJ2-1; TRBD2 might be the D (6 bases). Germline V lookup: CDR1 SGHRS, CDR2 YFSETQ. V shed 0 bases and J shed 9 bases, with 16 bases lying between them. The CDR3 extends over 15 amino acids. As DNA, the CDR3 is TGCGCCAGCAGCTTGGAAGGGACTCCTACCGGTGAGCAGTTCTTC. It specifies CASSLEGTPTGEQFF.

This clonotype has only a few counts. CDR3 nucleotides: TGTGCCAGCAGCTTACTTTCAGGGGGCCGAAATCAGCCCCAGCATTTT. It is translated as CASSLLSGGRNQPQHF. The V gene is TRBV11-2, the J gene TRBJ1-5; 8 positions match TRBD1. The length of the CDR3 is 16 residues. CDR1 and CDR2 from the germline V gene are SGHAT and FQNNGV. With V trimmed by 2 bases and J by 4 bases, 7 bases remained unmatched. The full variable domain, in which reference TRBV11-2 and TRBJ1-5 provide the parts outside the CDR3, is EAGVAQSPRYKIIEKRQSVAFWCNPISGHATLYWYQQILGQGPKLLIQFQNNGVVDDSQLPKDRFSAERLKGVDSTLKIQPAKLEDSAVYLCASSLLSGGRNQPQHFGDGTRLSIL.

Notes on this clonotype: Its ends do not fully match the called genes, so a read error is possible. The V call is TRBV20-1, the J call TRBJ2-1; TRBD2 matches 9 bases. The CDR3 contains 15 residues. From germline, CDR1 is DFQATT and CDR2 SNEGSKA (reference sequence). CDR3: CSAIPGTSSNNEQFF. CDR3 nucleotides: TGCAGTGCTATACCCGGGACTAGCTCCAACAATGAGCAGTTCTTC.

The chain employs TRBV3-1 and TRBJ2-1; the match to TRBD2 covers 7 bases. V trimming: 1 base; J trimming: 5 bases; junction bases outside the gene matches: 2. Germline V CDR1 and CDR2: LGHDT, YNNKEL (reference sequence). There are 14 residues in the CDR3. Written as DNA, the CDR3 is TGTGCCAGCAGCCAAGCAGCGGGGAACAATGAGCAGTTCTTC. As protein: CASSQAAGNNEQFF.

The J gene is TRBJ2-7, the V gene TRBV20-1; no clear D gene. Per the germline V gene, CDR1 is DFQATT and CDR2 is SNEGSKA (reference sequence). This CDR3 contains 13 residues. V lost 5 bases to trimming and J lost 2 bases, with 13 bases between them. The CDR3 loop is CSALGLIPYEQYF. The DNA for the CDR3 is TGCAGTGCTTTGGGTCTTATTCCCTACGAGCAGTACTTC.

The CDR3 nucleotides read TGCGCCAGCAGCCCACCCGGGACAGGGCAGCGAGATACGCAGTATTTT. It specifies CASSPPGTGQRDTQYF. The chain uses TRBV5-1 and TRBJ2-3, with 9 bases identical to TRBD1. This CDR3 has 16 amino acids. Germline V lookup: CDR1 SGHRS, CDR2 YFSETQ. V gave up 4 bases and J gave up 5 bases; unmatched junction bases: 11.

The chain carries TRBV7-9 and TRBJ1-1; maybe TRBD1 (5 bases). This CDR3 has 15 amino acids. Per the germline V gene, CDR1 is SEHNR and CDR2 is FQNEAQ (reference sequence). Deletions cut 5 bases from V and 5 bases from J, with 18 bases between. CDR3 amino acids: CASSPGWGRKTEAFF. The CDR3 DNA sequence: TGTGCCAGCAGCCCGGGGTGGGGGAGGAAAACTGAAGCTTTCTTT.

CDR3 amino acids: CSVWGGLAGGAYNEQFF. As DNA, the CDR3 is TGCAGCGTTTGGGGGGGGCTAGCGGGGGGCGCCTACAATGAGCAGTTCTTC. The chain couples TRBV29-1 to TRBJ2-1; 11 bases align to TRBD2. Germline CDR1 SQVTM, CDR2 ANQGSEA. The CDR3 spans 17 residues. Trimming cost V 5 bases and J 2 bases; bases outside gene matches: 11.

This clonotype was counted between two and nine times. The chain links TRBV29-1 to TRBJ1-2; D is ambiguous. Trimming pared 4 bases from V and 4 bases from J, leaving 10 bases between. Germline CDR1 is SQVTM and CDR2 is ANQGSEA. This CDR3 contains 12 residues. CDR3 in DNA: TGCAGCGTTGTTGGTCCCGGCTATGGCTACACCTTC. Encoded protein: CSVVGPGYGYTF.

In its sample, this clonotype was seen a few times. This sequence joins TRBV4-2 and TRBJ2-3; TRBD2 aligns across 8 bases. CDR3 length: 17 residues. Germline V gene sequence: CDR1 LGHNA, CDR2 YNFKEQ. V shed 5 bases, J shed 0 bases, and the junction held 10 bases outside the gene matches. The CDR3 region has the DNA TGTGCCAGCAGCACGAAGCTAGCGGGTTTTAGCACAGATACGCAGTATTTT. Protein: CASSTKLAGFSTDTQYF.

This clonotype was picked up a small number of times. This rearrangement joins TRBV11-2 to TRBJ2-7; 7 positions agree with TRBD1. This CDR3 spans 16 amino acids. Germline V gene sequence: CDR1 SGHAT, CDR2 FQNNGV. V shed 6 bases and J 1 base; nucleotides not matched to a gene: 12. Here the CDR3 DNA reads TGTGCCAGCAGGTTGGCGTTCTCGACAGGGTCCTACGAGCAGTACTTC. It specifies CASRLAFSTGSYEQYF.

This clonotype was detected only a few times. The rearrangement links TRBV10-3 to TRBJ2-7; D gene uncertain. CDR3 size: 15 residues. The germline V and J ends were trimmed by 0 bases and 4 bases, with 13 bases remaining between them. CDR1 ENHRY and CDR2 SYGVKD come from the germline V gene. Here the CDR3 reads CAISESLLKGYEQYF. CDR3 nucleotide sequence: TGTGCCATCAGTGAGTCGCTCCTCAAAGGGTACGAGCAGTACTTC.

The CDR3 nucleotides read TGTGCCAGCAGCTGGGGGACCCACCCCTACGAGCAGTACTTC. Its protein is CASSWGTHPYEQYF. The V gene is TRBV12-3 or TRBV12-4, the J gene TRBJ2-7; D is tentatively TRBD1 or TRBD2 (5 bases each). The germline V and J ends were trimmed by 6 bases and 2 bases, with 14 bases remaining between them. This CDR3 is built from 14 residues.

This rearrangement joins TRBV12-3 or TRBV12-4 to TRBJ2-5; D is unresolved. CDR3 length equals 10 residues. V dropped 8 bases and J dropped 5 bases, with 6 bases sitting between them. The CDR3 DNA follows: TGTGCCAGCGGTATCGAGACCCAGTACTTC. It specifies CASGIETQYF.

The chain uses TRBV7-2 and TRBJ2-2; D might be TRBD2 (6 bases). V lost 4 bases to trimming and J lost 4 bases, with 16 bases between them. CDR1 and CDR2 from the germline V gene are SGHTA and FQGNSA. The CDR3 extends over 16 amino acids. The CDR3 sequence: CASSWAGSRGTGELFF. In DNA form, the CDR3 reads TGTGCCAGCAGCTGGGCCGGGAGCCGGGGCACCGGGGAGCTGTTTTTT.